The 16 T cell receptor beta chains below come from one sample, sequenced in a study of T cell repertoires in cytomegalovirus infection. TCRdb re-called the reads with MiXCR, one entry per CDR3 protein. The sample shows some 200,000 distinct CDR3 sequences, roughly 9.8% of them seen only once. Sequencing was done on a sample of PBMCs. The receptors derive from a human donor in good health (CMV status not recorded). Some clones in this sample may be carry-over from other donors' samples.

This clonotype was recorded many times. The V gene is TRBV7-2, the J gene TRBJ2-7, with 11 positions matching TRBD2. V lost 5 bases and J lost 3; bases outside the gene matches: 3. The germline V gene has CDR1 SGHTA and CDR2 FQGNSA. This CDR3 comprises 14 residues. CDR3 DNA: TGTGCCAGCAGCACCGGGACTAGCGGCTACGAGCAGTACTTC. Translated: CASSTGTSGYEQYF.

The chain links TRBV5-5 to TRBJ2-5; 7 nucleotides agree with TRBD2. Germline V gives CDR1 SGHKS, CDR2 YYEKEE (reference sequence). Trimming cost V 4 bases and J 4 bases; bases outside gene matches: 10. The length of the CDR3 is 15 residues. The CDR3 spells CASSPSRLARETQYF. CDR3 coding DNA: TGTGCCAGCAGCCCGTCCCGACTAGCCCGAGAGACCCAGTACTTC.

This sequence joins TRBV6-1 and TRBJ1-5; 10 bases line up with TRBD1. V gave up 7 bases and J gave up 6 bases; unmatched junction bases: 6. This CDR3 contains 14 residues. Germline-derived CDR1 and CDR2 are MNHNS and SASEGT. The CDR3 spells CASKMGQGFQPQHF. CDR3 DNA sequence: TGTGCCAGCAAAATGGGACAGGGGTTTCAGCCCCAGCATTTT.

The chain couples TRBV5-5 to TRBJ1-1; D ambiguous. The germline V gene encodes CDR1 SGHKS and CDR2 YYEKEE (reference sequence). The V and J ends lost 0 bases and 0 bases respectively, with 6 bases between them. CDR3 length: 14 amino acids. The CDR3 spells CASSLAELNTEAFF. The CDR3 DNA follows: TGTGCCAGCAGCTTGGCAGAGTTGAACACTGAAGCTTTCTTT.

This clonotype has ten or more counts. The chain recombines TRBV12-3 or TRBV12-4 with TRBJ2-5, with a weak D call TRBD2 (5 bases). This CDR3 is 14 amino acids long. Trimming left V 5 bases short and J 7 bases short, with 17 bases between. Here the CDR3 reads CASSPSTRRGTQYF. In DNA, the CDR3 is TGTGCCAGCAGTCCGTCCACTAGACGCGGGACCCAGTACTTC.

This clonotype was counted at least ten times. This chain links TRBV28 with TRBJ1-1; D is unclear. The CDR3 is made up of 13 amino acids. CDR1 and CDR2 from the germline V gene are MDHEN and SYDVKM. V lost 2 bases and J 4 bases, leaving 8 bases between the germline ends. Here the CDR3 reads CASSLSKPTEAFF. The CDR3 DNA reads TGTGCCAGCAGTTTAAGTAAGCCCACTGAAGCTTTCTTT. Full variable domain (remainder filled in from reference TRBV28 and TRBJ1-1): DVKVTQSSRYLVKRTGEKVFLECVQDMDHENMFWYRQDPGLGLRLIYFSYDVKMKEKGDIPEGYSVSREKKERFSLILESASTNQTSMYLCASSLSKPTEAFFGQGTRLTVV.

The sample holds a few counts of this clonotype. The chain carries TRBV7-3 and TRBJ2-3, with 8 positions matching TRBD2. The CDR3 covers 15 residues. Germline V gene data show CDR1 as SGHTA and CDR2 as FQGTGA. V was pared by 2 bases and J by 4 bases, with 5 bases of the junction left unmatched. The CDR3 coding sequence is TGTGCCAGCAGCTTAGACGGGAGGGAGTCAGATACGCAGTATTTT. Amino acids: CASSLDGRESDTQYF. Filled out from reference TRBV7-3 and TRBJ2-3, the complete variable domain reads GAGVSQTPSNKVTEKGKYVELRCDPISGHTALYWYRQSLGQGPEFLIYFQGTGAADDSGLPNDRFFAVRPEGSVSTLKIQRTERGDSAVYLCASSLDGRESDTQYFGPGTRLTVL.

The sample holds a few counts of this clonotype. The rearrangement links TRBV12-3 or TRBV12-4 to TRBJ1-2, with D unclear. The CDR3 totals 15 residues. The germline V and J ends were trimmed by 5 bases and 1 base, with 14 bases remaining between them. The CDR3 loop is CASSMQPTFNYGYTF. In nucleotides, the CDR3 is TGTGCCAGCAGTATGCAGCCGACATTTAACTATGGCTACACCTTC.

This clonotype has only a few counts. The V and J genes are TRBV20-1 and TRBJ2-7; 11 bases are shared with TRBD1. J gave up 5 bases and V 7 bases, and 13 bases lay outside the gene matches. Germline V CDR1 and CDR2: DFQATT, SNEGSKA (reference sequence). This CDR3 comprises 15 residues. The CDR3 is CSVTPAGQGADEQYF. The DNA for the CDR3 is TGCAGTGTCACCCCCGCCGGACAGGGGGCCGACGAGCAGTACTTC.

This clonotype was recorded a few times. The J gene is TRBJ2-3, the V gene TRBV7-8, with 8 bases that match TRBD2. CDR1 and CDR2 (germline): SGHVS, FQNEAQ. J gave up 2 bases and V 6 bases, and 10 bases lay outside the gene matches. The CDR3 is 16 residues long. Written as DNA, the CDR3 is TGTGCCAGCAGGGGAGCGACTAGCGCATACACAGATACGCAGTATTTT. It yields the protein CASRGATSAYTDTQYF.

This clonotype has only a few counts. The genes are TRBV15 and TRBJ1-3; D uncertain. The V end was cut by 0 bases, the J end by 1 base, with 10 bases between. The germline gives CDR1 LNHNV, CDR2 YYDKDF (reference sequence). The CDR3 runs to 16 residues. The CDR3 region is CATSRDPGRSGNTIYF. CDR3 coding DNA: TGTGCCACCAGCAGAGATCCCGGGCGTTCTGGAAACACCATATATTTT.

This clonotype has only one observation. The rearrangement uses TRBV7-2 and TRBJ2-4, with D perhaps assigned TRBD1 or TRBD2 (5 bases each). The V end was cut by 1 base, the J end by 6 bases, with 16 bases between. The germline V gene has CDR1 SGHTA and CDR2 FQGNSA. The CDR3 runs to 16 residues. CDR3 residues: CTSSLGGDESRNIQYF. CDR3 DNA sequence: TGTACCAGCAGCTTAGGAGGGGATGAGTCCAGAAACATTCAGTACTTC. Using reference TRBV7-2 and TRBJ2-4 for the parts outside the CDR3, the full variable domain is GAGVSQSPSNKVTEKGKDVELRCDPISGHTALYWYRQSLGQGLEFLIYFQGNSAPDKSGLPSDRFSAERTGGSVSTLTIQRTQQEDSAVYLCTSSLGGDESRNIQYFGAGTRLSVL.

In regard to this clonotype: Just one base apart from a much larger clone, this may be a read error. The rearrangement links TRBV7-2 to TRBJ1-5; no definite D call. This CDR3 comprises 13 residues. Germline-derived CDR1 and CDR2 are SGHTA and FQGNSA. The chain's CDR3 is CASSFVGDQPQRF. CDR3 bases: TGTGCCAGCAGCTTTGTCGGGGATCAGCCCCAGCGTTTT.

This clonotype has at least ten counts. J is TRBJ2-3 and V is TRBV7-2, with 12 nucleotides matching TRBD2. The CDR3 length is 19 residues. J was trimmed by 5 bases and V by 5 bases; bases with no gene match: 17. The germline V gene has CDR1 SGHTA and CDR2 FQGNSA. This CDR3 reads CASSPSGGLAGGPGDTQYF. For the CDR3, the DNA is TGTGCCAGCAGCCCAAGCGGGGGGCTAGCGGGGGGGCCTGGAGATACGCAGTATTTT.

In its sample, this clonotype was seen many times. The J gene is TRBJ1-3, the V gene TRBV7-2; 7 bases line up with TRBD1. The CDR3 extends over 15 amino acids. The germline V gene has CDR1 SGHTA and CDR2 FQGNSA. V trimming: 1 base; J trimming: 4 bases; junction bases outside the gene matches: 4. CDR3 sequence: CASSLGWTGGNTIYF. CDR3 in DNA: TGTGCCAGCAGCTTAGGGTGGACAGGAGGAAACACCATATATTTT.

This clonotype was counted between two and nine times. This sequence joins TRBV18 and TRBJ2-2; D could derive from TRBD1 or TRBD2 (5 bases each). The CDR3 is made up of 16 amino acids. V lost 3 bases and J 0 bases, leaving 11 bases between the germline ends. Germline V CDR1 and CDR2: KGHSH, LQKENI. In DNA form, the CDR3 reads TGTGCCAGCTCACCCAAGACGGGGCCGAACACCGGGGAGCTGTTTTTT. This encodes CASSPKTGPNTGELFF.